These 32 T cell receptor beta chains share one sample of origin, sequenced in a study of blood T cell repertoires in COVID-19. Profiled with immunoSEQ multiplex PCR; TCRdb holds only in-frame clones, not every one. The data contain approximately 250,000 clones, around 90% of them singletons. Sequenced input: PBMCs or T cells enriched from blood (not recorded which). The source is a man in his forties who had been exposed to COVID-19.

In this sample, this clone turned up a few times. This chain uses TRBV7-8 with TRBJ2-5, with TRBD1 as a possible D gene (5 bases). The V end was cut by 4 bases, the J end by 1 base, with 10 bases between. This CDR3 spans 14 amino acids. Germline V gene data show CDR1 as SGHVS and CDR2 as FQNEAQ. CDR3: CASSSRQTQETQYF. The CDR3 DNA sequence: TGTGCCAGCAGCTCCCGACAGACCCAAGAGACCCAGTACTTC.

The V gene is TRBV19, the J gene TRBJ2-3; D gene unclear. The ends were cut back, 5 bases at V and 0 bases at J, with 6 bases in the middle. The germline CDR1 and CDR2 sequences are LNHDA and SQIVND (reference sequence). This CDR3 comprises 13 residues. CDR3 sequence (DNA): TGTGCCAGTAGTGCGGCTAGCACAGATACGCAGTATTTT. Translation gives CASSAASTDTQYF.

This chain connects TRBV3-1 (or the pseudogene TRBV3-2) to TRBJ2-7; 9 positions agree with TRBD2. Looked up from germline, CDR1 is LGHDT and CDR2 is YNNKEL (reference sequence). CDR3 length equals 15 residues. The ends lost 6 bases at V and 2 bases at J; junction bases unmatched: 8. The CDR3 loop reads CASRERGLAPYEQYF. DNA of the CDR3: TGTGCCAGCAGAGAAAGGGGACTAGCTCCCTACGAGCAGTACTTC.

This clone was detected once. The chain is built from TRBV6-5 and TRBJ1-2, with D tentatively TRBD1 (6 bases). The V and J ends lost 2 bases and 2 bases respectively, with 9 bases between them. There are 14 residues in the CDR3. Germline V lookup: CDR1 MNHEY, CDR2 SVGAGI. CDR3: CASSYIGQNYGYTF. Here the CDR3 DNA reads TGTGCCAGCAGTTACATAGGACAGAACTATGGCTACACCTTC.

This clone has a single count. The chain couples TRBV10-3 to TRBJ2-1; 7 bases map to TRBD1. The CDR3 runs to 16 residues. With 4 bases clipped from V and 4 bases from J, the junction kept 10 bases outside the gene matches. Germline lookup yields CDR1 ENHRY and CDR2 SYGVKD. The CDR3 sequence is CAISGSGDRDYNEQFF. CDR3 DNA sequence: TGTGCCATCAGTGGTTCCGGGGACAGAGATTACAATGAGCAGTTCTTC.

This clone is a singleton in its sample. The V and J genes are TRBV9 and TRBJ2-2, with D perhaps matching TRBD2 (5 bases). V lost 2 bases to trimming and J lost 8 bases, with 16 bases between them. The CDR3 is made up of 15 amino acids. Germline V gene lookup returns CDR1 SGDLS and CDR2 YYNGEE. CDR3 nucleotides: TGTGCCAGCAGCGTTCTTAATACGGGATGGGGGGAGCTGTTTTTT. Protein product: CASSVLNTGWGELFF. The full variable domain, rest sourced from reference TRBV9 and TRBJ2-2, is DSGVTQTPKHLITATGQRVTLRCSPRSGDLSVYWYQQSLDQGLQFLIQYYNGEERAKGNILERFSAQQFPDLHSELNLSSLELGDSALYFCASSVLNTGWGELFFGEGSRLTVL.

V is TRBV15 and J is TRBJ1-4; 7 bases align to TRBD1. CDR3 size: 17 residues. V lost 0 bases and J lost 4; bases outside the gene matches: 8. Germline V gene lookup returns CDR1 LNHNV and CDR2 YYDKDF (reference sequence). CDR3 protein: CATSRDPWTGLNEKLFF. In DNA form, the CDR3 reads TGTGCCACCAGCAGAGACCCCTGGACAGGCCTTAATGAAAAACTGTTTTTT.

The chain recombines TRBV30 with TRBJ2-1; 14 nucleotides match TRBD2. The CDR3 is 15 residues long. Germline trimming cut 2 bases from V and 10 bases from J; bases unmatched to any gene: 7. The germline CDR1 and CDR2 sequences are GTSNPN and SVGIG (reference sequence). DNA for the CDR3: TGTGCCTGGAGTCAAATGGGACTAGCGGGAGCCGAGCAGTTCTTC. This encodes CAWSQMGLAGAEQFF.

The chain recombines TRBV5-1 with TRBJ2-2, with TRBD2 identical over 8 bases. The V gene end was trimmed by 4 bases and the J gene end by 4 bases; junction bases not matched to a gene: 6. From germline, CDR1 is SGHRS and CDR2 YFSETQ. This CDR3 region has 15 residues. Here the CDR3 DNA reads TGCGCCAGCAGCATGGGCACTAGCGGCACCGGGGAGCTGTTTTTT. Protein sequence: CASSMGTSGTGELFF.

The chain has TRBV30 and TRBJ1-6, with 7 bases fitting TRBD1. Trimming at V came to 4 bases and at J to 9 bases, leaving 6 bases not matched to a gene. The CDR3 runs to 13 residues. Germline CDR1 GTSNPN, CDR2 SVGIG (reference sequence). The CDR3 DNA follows: TGTGCCTGGACAGGGGGACCTGGTTCACCCCTCCACTTT. Encoded protein: CAWTGGPGSPLHF. Based on the CDR3 plus reference TRBV30 and TRBJ1-6, the full variable domain is SQTIHQWPATLVQPVGSPLSLECTVEGTSNPNLYWYRQAAGRGLQLLFYSVGIGQISSEVPQNLSASRPQDRQFILSSKKLLLSDSGFYLCAWTGGPGSPLHFGNGTRLTVT.

This chain joins TRBV9 and TRBJ2-7; maybe TRBD2 (5 bases). Between the trimmed V and J ends, which lost 0 bases and 0 bases, there was a span of 10 bases. The length of the CDR3 is 15 residues. Germline V CDR1 and CDR2: SGDLS, YYNGEE. For the CDR3, the DNA is TGTGCCAGCAGCGTAGCCCCGGGGTACTCCTACGAGCAGTACTTC. Protein sequence: CASSVAPGYSYEQYF.

The chain couples TRBV30 to TRBJ1-3; D remains ambiguous. CDR3 size: 15 residues. Trimming left V 0 bases short and J 4 bases short, with 13 bases between. CDR1 and CDR2 (germline): GTSNPN, SVGIG (reference sequence). CDR3 region: CAWSVVMASGNTIYF. For the CDR3, the DNA is TGTGCCTGGAGTGTAGTTATGGCTTCCGGAAACACCATATATTTT. The full variable domain, its missing parts supplied by reference TRBV30 and TRBJ1-3, is SQTIHQWPATLVQPVGSPLSLECTVEGTSNPNLYWYRQAAGRGLQLLFYSVGIGQISSEVPQNLSASRPQDRQFILSSKKLLLSDSGFYLCAWSVVMASGNTIYFGEGSWLTVV.

A single count supports this clone. The rearrangement joins TRBV7-6 to TRBJ1-1; the D gene is possibly TRBD1 (5 bases). From germline, CDR1 is SGHVS and CDR2 FNYEAQ. The V and J ends lost 1 base and 0 bases respectively, with 18 bases between them. The CDR3 covers 18 residues. Here the CDR3 DNA reads TGTGCCAGCAGCTTAGGGGAGGTGGGGGGGTTAATGAACACTGAAGCTTTCTTT. Its translation is CASSLGEVGGLMNTEAFF. Based on the CDR3 plus reference TRBV7-6 and TRBJ1-1, the full variable domain is GAGVSQSPRYKVTKRGQDVALRCDPISGHVSLYWYRQALGQGPEFLTYFNYEAQQDKSGLPNDRFSAERPEGSISTLTIQRTEQRDSAMYRCASSLGEVGGLMNTEAFFGQGTRLTVV.

This clone was recorded once. V is TRBV7-9 and J is TRBJ2-7; 8 positions agree with TRBD1. CDR3 length: 15 residues. V shed 0 bases and J 1 base; nucleotides not matched to a gene: 2. Germline V gene lookup returns CDR1 SEHNR and CDR2 FQNEAQ (reference sequence). DNA of the CDR3: TGTGCCAGCAGCTTAGCCCGGGACAGGTCCTACGAGCAGTACTTC. Translating it yields CASSLARDRSYEQYF.

The V gene is TRBV2, the J gene TRBJ1-4; 7 nucleotides match TRBD1. The V gene's germline CDR1 is SNHLY and CDR2 FYNNEI. The CDR3 consists of 15 residues. J lost 7 bases, V lost 4 bases, and 9 bases had no gene match. CDR3 DNA sequence: TGTGCCAGCAGTGTATTGGGACAGTATCCTGAAAAACTGTTTTTT. Its protein is CASSVLGQYPEKLFF.

The count of this clone is one. This chain connects TRBV30 to TRBJ1-5; D possibly corresponds to TRBD1 (5 bases). Trimming pared 4 bases from V and 6 bases from J, leaving 7 bases between. This CDR3 is built from 11 residues. Per the germline V gene, CDR1 is GTSNPN and CDR2 is SVGIG (reference sequence). Written as DNA, the CDR3 is TGTGCCTGGATCCAGGGTCAGCCCCAGCATTTT. Amino acids: CAWIQGQPQHF.

This clone was recorded only once. This rearrangement joins TRBV6-2 or TRBV6-3 to TRBJ2-7; 10 nucleotides match TRBD1. From germline, CDR1 is MNHEY and CDR2 SVGEGT. The CDR3 extends over 16 amino acids. The V segment lost 0 bases and the J segment 3 bases; nucleotides outside the gene matches: 5. The CDR3 reads CASSYSLRTGGYEQYF. DNA for the CDR3: TGTGCCAGCAGTTACTCTCTTCGGACAGGGGGCTACGAGCAGTACTTC.

V usage is TRBV11-2 and J usage is TRBJ2-2; 7 nucleotides align to TRBD2. The V gene's germline CDR1 is SGHAT and CDR2 FQNNGV. After removal of 4 bases from V and 6 bases from J, the junction contained 11 bases not matched to a gene. The CDR3 runs 16 residues. The DNA for the CDR3 is TGTGCCAGCAGCTCGGCGGCGGGAGTCGCGGCCGGGGAGCTGTTTTTT. This encodes CASSSAAGVAAGELFF. Looking up the rest from reference TRBV11-2 and TRBJ2-2 gives the full variable domain: EAGVAQSPRYKIIEKRQSVAFWCNPISGHATLYWYQQILGQGPKLLIQFQNNGVVDDSQLPKDRFSAERLKGVDSTLKIQPAKLEDSAVYLCASSSAAGVAAGELFFGEGSRLTVL.

The chain is built from TRBV7-8 and TRBJ2-2; D uncertain. Germline V gives CDR1 SGHVS, CDR2 FQNEAQ. The CDR3 runs to 12 residues. V dropped 8 bases and J dropped 4 bases, with 8 bases sitting between them. The CDR3 coding sequence is TGTGCCAGCGGCCCCGGCACCGGGGAGCTGTTTTTT. Translating it yields CASGPGTGELFF.

The chain carries TRBV4-1 and TRBJ2-7; the match to TRBD1 covers 7 bases. The germline gives CDR1 MGHRA, CDR2 YSYEKL. The CDR3 sequence is 16 residues long. The junction had 8 bases not matched to a gene; V was cut back by 0 bases and J by 3 bases. In DNA, the CDR3 is TGCGCCAGCAGCCAAGATATCGTTAGGGACAGCTACGAGCAGTACTTC. Translation gives CASSQDIVRDSYEQYF.

The chain carries TRBV27 and TRBJ2-1; perhaps TRBD2 as D (5 bases). The CDR3 extends over 13 amino acids. Between the trimmed V and J ends, which lost 5 bases and 7 bases, there was a span of 12 bases. CDR1 and CDR2 from the germline V gene are MNHEY and SMNVEV (reference sequence). CDR3 coding DNA: TGTGCCAGCAGTCGGCCGGGGAAAAATGAGCAGTTCTTC. Protein sequence: CASSRPGKNEQFF.

The V call is TRBV10-1, the J call TRBJ2-1; 8 bases agree with TRBD2. CDR3 length: 15 amino acids. CDR1 WNHNN and CDR2 SYGVQD come from the germline V gene (reference sequence). J lost 4 bases, V lost 3 bases, and 5 bases had no gene match. The CDR3 loop reads CASSDEAGVYNEQFF. CDR3 in DNA: TGCGCCAGCAGTGATGAAGCGGGGGTATACAATGAGCAGTTCTTC.

The genes are TRBV5-1 and TRBJ1-1; D remains unclear. Germline V gene lookup returns CDR1 SGHRS and CDR2 YFSETQ. There are 16 residues in the CDR3. V was shortened by 4 bases and J by 1 base, with 17 bases between the two germline ends. The CDR3 sequence: CASSPLGVRQNTEAFF. The CDR3 nucleotides are TGCGCCAGCAGCCCTCTCGGGGTGCGCCAGAACACTGAAGCTTTCTTT.

J is TRBJ1-5 and V is TRBV6-5, with 10 nucleotides matching TRBD1. This CDR3 is 13 amino acids long. Germline values: CDR1 MNHEY, CDR2 SVGAGI. Unmatched junction bases numbered 7, after V lost 9 bases and J lost 8 bases. The CDR3 sequence: CASTGTGDEPQHF. The CDR3 DNA reads TGTGCCAGTACCGGGACAGGGGACGAGCCCCAGCATTTT.

The chain employs TRBV29-1 and TRBJ1-3; the D is unclear. V was trimmed by 5 bases and J by 3 bases, leaving 14 bases between them. The CDR3 totals 14 residues. Germline V gene sequence: CDR1 SQVTM, CDR2 ANQGSEA. CDR3 coding DNA: TGCAGCGTTAATCTCCCGGGAGGTGGAAACACCATATATTTT. It is translated as CSVNLPGGGNTIYF.

The V gene is TRBV28, the J gene TRBJ1-1; D is unclear. Germline V gene data show CDR1 as MDHEN and CDR2 as SYDVKM. CDR3 size: 15 residues. Deletions cut 4 bases from V and 0 bases from J, with 12 bases between. CDR3 in DNA: TGTGCCAGCAGTTCTCCAGGCCTAATGAACACTGAAGCTTTCTTT. It encodes CASSSPGLMNTEAFF.

The V and J genes are TRBV18 and TRBJ2-7; 7 bases agree with TRBD1. J was trimmed by 0 bases and V by 6 bases; bases with no gene match: 8. CDR1 is KGHSH and CDR2 is LQKENI in the germline V gene. The CDR3 extends over 15 amino acids. The CDR3 loop reads CASSKGGSSSYEQYF. For the CDR3, the DNA is TGTGCCAGCTCTAAAGGGGGCTCGAGCTCCTACGAGCAGTACTTC.

This rearrangement joins TRBV12-3 or TRBV12-4 to TRBJ1-1; D might be TRBD1 (5 bases). The V gene lost 3 bases and the J gene lost 7 bases, with 12 bases spanning the gap. This CDR3 is built from 13 residues. CDR3 sequence (DNA): TGTGCCAGCAGTTTTGGCCGGGGGATTGAAGCTTTCTTT. Its translation: CASSFGRGIEAFF.

J is TRBJ2-1 and V is TRBV14; possibly TRBD2 for D (6 bases). The V gene's germline CDR1 is SGHDN and CDR2 FVKESK. The V and J ends lost 4 bases and 2 bases respectively, with 18 bases between them. The CDR3 has 17 amino acids. The CDR3 loop reads CASSPRAGEEPYNEQFF. CDR3 in DNA: TGTGCCAGCAGCCCCAGAGCGGGCGAAGAACCCTACAATGAGCAGTTCTTC.

The CDR3, as DNA: TGTGCCAGCAGCATGGGGTTGTGGGAGTCCTACAATGAGCAGTTCTTC. Its protein product is CASSMGLWESYNEQFF. This chain joins TRBV21-1 and TRBJ2-1; the listed D gene, TRBD2, was not tested against the DNA. TRBV21-1 is a documented pseudogene. This CDR3 has 16 residues.

This sequence joins TRBV19 and TRBJ2-7, with 12 bases matching TRBD1. The CDR3 runs to 16 residues. Germline CDR1 is LNHDA and CDR2 is SQIVND (reference sequence). V dropped 6 bases and J dropped 2; count of bases not matched to a gene: 8. CDR3 in DNA: TGTGCCAGTAGCTCACCGGGACAGGGGGCCACCTACGAGCAGTACTTC. Translation gives CASSSPGQGATYEQYF.

Concerning this clone: The same CDR3 is also encoded by other DNA sequences in this sample. The V call is TRBV18, the J call TRBJ1-1; 8 bases fit TRBD1. V lost 2 bases and J lost 1; bases outside the gene matches: 0. The CDR3 is 14 residues long. Germline V gene lookup returns CDR1 KGHSH and CDR2 LQKENI. This chain's CDR3 is CASSPGQGNTEAFF. In nucleotides, the CDR3 is TGTGCCAGCTCACCAGGACAGGGGAACACTGAAGCTTTCTTT.